This T cell receptor (beta chain) was sequenced during a study of OX40 agonist ivuxolimab in advanced cancers. About the research overall: Dose-escalation subjects each had hepatocellular carcinoma, melanoma, renal cell or head and neck cancer. Study results and caveats: Among the least clonally expanded were partial responders at 0.1-3.0 mg/kg. Certain nonresponding patients likewise had low normalized T-cell clonal expansion.

The method was immunoSEQ multiplex PCR; TCRdb's version includes in-frame clones alone and lacks a portion of them. This table holds 20,000 to 25,000 clones, around 80% found once. V lost 1 base and J lost 3, with 9 bases in between. CDR3 length equals 15 residues. Per germline, CDR1 MGHDK and CDR2 SYGVNS. Concerning this clone: Its target is not known.

Blood was sampled at baseline, cycle 4 day 1, and cycle 7 day 1. The genes are TRBV25-1 and TRBJ2-2; D is unclear. This TCR was sampled from an adult with an advanced solid tumor such as melanoma, head and neck, liver or kidney cancer. Sequencing was performed on CD4+ or CD8+ T cells sorted from blood, taken in a trial of the OX40 agonist ivuxolimab. The DNA for the CDR3 is TGTGCCAGCAGTGAATCCAACTTAGACACCGGGGAGCTGTTTTTT. Its protein is CASSESNLDTGELFF.